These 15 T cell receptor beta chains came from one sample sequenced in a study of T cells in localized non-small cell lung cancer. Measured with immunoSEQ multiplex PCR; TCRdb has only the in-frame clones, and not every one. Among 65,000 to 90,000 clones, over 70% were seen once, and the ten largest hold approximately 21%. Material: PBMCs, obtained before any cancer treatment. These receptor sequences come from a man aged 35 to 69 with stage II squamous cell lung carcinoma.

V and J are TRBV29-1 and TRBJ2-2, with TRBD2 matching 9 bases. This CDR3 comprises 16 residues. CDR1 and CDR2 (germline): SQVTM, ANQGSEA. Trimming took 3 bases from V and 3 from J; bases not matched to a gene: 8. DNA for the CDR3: TGCAGCGTTGAGGTTAGCGGGAGAGGTGACACCGGGGAGCTGTTTTTT. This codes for CSVEVSGRGDTGELFF.

In DNA, the CDR3 is TGCGCCAGCAGCTTCCGGACTGGCGGCGCCTACAATGAGCAGTTCTTC. Its protein is CASSFRTGGAYNEQFF. This chain links TRBV5-1 with TRBJ2-1; possible D gene TRBD2, 5 bases. Germline CDR1 reads SGHRS; CDR2 reads YFSETQ. V was clipped by 2 bases and J by 2 bases, with 14 bases between them. CDR3 length: 16 amino acids. Looking up the rest from reference TRBV5-1 and TRBJ2-1 gives the full variable domain: KAGVTQTPRYLIKTRGQQVTLSCSPISGHRSVSWYQQTPGQGLQFLFEYFSETQRNKGNFPGRFSGRQFSNSRSEMNVSTLELGDSALYLCASSFRTGGAYNEQFFGPGTRLTVL.

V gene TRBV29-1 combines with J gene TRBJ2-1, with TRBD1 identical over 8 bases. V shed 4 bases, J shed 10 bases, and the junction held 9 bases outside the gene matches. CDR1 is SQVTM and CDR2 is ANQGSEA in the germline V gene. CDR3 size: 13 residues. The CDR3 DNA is TGCAGCGTTGCCGGGACAGGCGACATAGAGCAGTTCTTC. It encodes CSVAGTGDIEQFF.

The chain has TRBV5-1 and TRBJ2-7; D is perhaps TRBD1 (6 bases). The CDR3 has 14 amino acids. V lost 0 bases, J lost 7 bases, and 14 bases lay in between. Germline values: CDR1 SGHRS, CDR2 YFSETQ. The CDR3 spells CASSLGAGGQEQYF. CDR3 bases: TGCGCCAGCAGCTTGGGAGCAGGCGGACAGGAGCAGTACTTC.

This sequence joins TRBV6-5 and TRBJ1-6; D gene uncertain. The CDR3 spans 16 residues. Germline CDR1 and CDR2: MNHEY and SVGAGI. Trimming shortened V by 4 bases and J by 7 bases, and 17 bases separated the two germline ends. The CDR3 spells CASSFGIGSLNSPLHF. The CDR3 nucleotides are TGTGCCAGCAGTTTTGGGATAGGGAGCTTAAATTCACCCCTCCACTTT.

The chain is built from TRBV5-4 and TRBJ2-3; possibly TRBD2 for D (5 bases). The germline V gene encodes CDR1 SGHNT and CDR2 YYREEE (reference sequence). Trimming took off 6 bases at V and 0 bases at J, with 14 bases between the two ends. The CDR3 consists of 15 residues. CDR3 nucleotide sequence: TGTGCCAGCACCTGGGCCAGCGGTAGCACAGATACGCAGTATTTT. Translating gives CASTWASGSTDTQYF.

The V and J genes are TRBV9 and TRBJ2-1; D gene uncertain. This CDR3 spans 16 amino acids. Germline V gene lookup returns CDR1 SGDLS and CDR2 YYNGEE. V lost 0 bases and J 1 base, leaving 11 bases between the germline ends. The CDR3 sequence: CASSVEVQVSYNEQFF. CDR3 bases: TGTGCCAGCAGCGTAGAGGTCCAGGTATCCTACAATGAGCAGTTCTTC.

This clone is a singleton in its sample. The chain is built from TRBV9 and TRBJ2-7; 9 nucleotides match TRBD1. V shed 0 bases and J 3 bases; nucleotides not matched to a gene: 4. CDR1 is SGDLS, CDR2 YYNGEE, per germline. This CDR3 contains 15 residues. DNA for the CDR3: TGTGCCAGCAGCGTAGGGGGGACAGGGTTCTACGAGCAGTACTTC. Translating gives CASSVGGTGFYEQYF.

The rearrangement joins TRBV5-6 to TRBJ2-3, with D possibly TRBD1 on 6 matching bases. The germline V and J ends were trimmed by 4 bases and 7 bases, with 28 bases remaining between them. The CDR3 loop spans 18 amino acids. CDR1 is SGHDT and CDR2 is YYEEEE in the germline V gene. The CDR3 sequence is CASSPWGKGELQRHTQYF. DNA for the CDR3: TGTGCCAGCAGCCCCTGGGGGAAGGGGGAACTCCAGAGGCATACGCAGTATTTT.

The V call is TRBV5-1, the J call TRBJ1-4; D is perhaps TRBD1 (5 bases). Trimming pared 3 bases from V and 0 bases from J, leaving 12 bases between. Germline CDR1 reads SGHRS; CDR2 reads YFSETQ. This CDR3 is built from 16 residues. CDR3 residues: CASSYQGRPTNEKLFF. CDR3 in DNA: TGCGCCAGCAGCTATCAGGGAAGACCAACTAATGAAAAACTGTTTTTT.

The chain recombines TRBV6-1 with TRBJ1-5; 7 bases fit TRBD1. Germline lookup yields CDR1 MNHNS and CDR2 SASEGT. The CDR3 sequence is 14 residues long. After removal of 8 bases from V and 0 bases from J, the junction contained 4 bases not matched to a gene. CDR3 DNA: TGTGCCAGCCGGGACAGTTATAGCAATCAGCCCCAGCATTTT. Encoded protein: CASRDSYSNQPQHF.

The CDR3 sequence: CAGWTGVDEQYF. In DNA form, the CDR3 reads TGTGCCGGATGGACAGGGGTCGACGAGCAGTACTTC. The genes are TRBV30 and TRBJ2-7, with 9 bases aligning to TRBD1. CDR1 GTSNPN and CDR2 SVGIG come from the germline V gene (reference sequence). The CDR3 consists of 12 residues. J lost 5 bases, V lost 8 bases, and 7 bases had no gene match.

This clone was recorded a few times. This chain's CDR3 is CASSVAGVAGTGTLPSYEQYF. For the CDR3, the DNA is TGTGCCAGCAGCGTAGCTGGAGTTGCGGGGACAGGGACCTTACCTTCCTACGAGCAGTACTTC. The genes are TRBV9 and TRBJ2-7; 9 positions agree with TRBD1. The length of the CDR3 is 21 residues. The germline V gene has CDR1 SGDLS and CDR2 YYNGEE. The junction had 20 bases not matched to a gene; V was cut back by 0 bases and J by 1 base.

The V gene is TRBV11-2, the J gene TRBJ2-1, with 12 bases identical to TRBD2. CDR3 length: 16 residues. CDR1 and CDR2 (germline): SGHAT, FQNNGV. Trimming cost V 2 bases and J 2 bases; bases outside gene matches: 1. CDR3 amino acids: CASSLLAGGPYNEQFF. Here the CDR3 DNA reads TGTGCCAGCAGCTTACTAGCGGGGGGGCCCTACAATGAGCAGTTCTTC.

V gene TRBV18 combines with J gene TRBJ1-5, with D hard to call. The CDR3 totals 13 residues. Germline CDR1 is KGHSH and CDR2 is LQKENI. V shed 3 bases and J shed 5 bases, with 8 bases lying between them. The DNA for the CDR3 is TGTGCCAGCTCACCCCGGGGAGATCAGCCCCAGCATTTT. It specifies CASSPRGDQPQHF.